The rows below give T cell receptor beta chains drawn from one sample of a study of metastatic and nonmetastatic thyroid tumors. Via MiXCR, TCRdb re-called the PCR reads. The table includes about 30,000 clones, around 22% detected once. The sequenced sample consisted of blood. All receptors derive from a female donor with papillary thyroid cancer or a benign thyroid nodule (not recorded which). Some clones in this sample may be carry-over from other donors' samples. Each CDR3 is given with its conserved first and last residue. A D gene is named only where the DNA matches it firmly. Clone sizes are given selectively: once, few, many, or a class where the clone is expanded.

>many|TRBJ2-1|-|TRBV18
TGTGCCAGCCTGACGGGACTCAGCAATGAGCAGTTCTTC
CASLTGLSNEQFF
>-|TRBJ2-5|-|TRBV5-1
TGCGCCAGCAGCTTGAAGGGCGGCAGACAAGAGACCCAGTACTTC
CASSLKGGRQETQYF
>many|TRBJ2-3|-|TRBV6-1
TGTGCCAGCAGATCGGGGGTGGATACGCAGTATTTT
CASRSGVDTQYF
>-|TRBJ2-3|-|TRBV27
TGTGCCAGCAGTTTTAATGAGCTGGAGAAGTATTTT
CASSFNELEKYF
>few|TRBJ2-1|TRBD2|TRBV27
TGTGCCAGCACCCAAACCACCGGGACTAGCGGATACAATGAGCAGTTCTTC
CASTQTTGTSGYNEQFF
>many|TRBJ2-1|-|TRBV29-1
TGCAGCGGCGGACTCAACAATGAGCAGTTCTTC
CSGGLNNEQFF
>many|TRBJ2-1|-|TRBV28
TGTGCCAGCAGTCTGATTAACAATGAGCAGTTCTTC
CASSLINNEQFF
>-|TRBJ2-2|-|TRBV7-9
TGTGCCAGCAGCTTAAGGGGTGAATTCAGGGAGTTGTTTTTT
CASSLRGEFRELFF
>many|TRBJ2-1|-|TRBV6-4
TGTGCCAGCAGTGACTCGAGGACAAATACCTACAATGAGCAGTTCTTC
CASSDSRTNTYNEQFF
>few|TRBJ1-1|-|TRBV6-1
TGTGCCAGCATCTGTGACAGTAGTCTGACCACTGAAGCTTTCTTT
CASICDSSLTTEAFF
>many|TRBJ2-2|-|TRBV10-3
TGTGCCACCGGGGCAAACACCGGGGAGCTGTTTTTT
CATGANTGELFF
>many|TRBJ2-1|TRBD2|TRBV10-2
TGCGCCAGCAGTGGAGAAGCGGGAAAAGTAAGCTCCTACAATGAGCAGTTCTTC
CASSGEAGKVSSYNEQFF
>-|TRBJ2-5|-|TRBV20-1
TGCAGTGCTAGAGCGGGAAAGGGGAGAGAGACCCGGTACTTC
CSARAGKGRETRYF
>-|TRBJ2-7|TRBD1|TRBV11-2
TGTGCCAGCAGCTCCCACTCCGTGACAGGGGTGGTCGAGCAGTACTTC
CASSSHSVTGVVEQYF
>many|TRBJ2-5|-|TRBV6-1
TGTGCCAGCGGGGGACAAGAGACCCAGTACTTC
CASGGQETQYF
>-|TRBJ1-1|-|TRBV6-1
TGTGCCAGCAGTGGGGGGTTGGACAGCGAAGCTTTCTTT
CASSGGLDSEAFF
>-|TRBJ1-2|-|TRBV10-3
TGTGCCATCAGCCCCTACCTACTCGGGCGTAACAATGGCTACACCTTC
CAISPYLLGRNNGYTF
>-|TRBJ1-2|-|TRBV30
TGTGCCTGGAGTAGACATAACTATGGCTACACCTTC
CAWSRHNYGYTF
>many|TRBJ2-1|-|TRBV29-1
TGCAGCGTAGACCCAAAGGGGGCCTACAATGAGCAGTTCTTC
CSVDPKGAYNEQFF
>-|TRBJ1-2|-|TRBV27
TGTCCCAGCAAACCCCGAGATAACTATGGCTACACCTTC
CPSKPRDNYGYTF
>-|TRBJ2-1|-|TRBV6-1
TGTGCTAGCAGTCGATTAGCTGGAGGGCCTTTCTATGAGCAGTTCTTC
CASSRLAGGPFYEQFF
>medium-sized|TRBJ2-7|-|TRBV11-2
TGTGCCAGCAGCTTAGGGGCCTCCTACGAGCAGTACTTC
CASSLGASYEQYF
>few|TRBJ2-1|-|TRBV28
TGTGCCAGCAGTTATCAGGGCTATGGCGGTGAGCAGTTCTTC
CASSYQGYGGEQFF
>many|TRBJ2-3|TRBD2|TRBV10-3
TGTGCCATCAGTGATCTAGCGGGGACCTCTGTCACAGGTACGCAGTATTTT
CAISDLAGTSVTGTQYF
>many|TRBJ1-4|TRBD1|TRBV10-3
TGTGCCATCAGTGACCCAGGGGGCAGGGGAGGAGAAAAACTGTTTTTT
CAISDPGGRGGEKLFF